Shown below are 15 T cell receptor beta chains from a single sample sequenced in a study of shared clonotypes between healthy human individuals (dated by TCRdb to the early 2020s). Receptor amplification or capture employed the immunoSEQ multiplex PCR assay. This immuneACCESS table, as held by TCRdb, lists in-frame sequences with V and J called but not all clones. Of the missing ones, under half trace to an unresolved V gene in checked studies; the others have no known cause. The sample yields about 1.1 million clones; roughly 74% were counted once. 0.55% to 0.7% of the sample goes to the ten largest clones. The sample was memory CD4+ T cells from PBMCs. The sample's cell subset or site, from its label and the paper: CD45RA-negative fraction. These receptors were collected from a man aged 18-30 years in good health. Some clones in this sample may be carry-over from other donors' samples.

CDR3: CASSPVIAGDNEQFF. DNA for the CDR3: TGCGCCAGCAGCCCGGTCATAGCGGGAGACAATGAGCAGTTCTTC. V gene TRBV5-1 combines with J gene TRBJ2-1; 9 nucleotides align to TRBD2. Germline CDR1 SGHRS, CDR2 YFSETQ. Trimming at V came to 4 bases and at J to 5 bases, leaving 7 bases not matched to a gene. This CDR3 comprises 15 residues.

V is TRBV18 and J is TRBJ1-5; D might be TRBD1 (5 bases). Germline V gives CDR1 KGHSH, CDR2 LQKENI. The CDR3 is made up of 14 amino acids. Trimming removed 6 bases from V and 4 bases from J, with 13 bases in between. This chain's CDR3 is CASSLQATNQPQHF. The CDR3 DNA follows: TGTGCCAGCTCCCTACAGGCCACGAATCAGCCCCAGCATTTT. The full variable domain, with the rest looked up from reference TRBV18 and TRBJ1-5, is NAGVMQNPRHLVRRRGQEARLRCSPMKGHSHVYWYRQLPEEGLKFMVYLQKENIIDESGMPKERFSAEFPKEGPSILRIQQVVRGDSAAYFCASSLQATNQPQHFGDGTRLSIL.

The rearrangement uses TRBV7-2 and TRBJ2-5; D is undetermined. Germline assignment: CDR1 SGHTA and CDR2 FQGNSA. V was shortened by 2 bases and J by 1 base, with 8 bases between the two germline ends. There are 14 residues in the CDR3. The CDR3 nucleotides are TGTGCCAGCAGCTTAAAAGGTCCCCAAGAGACCCAGTACTTC. Translated, it gives CASSLKGPQETQYF.

In this sample, this clone turned up once. The chain combines TRBV4-2 with TRBJ1-2; D is perhaps TRBD1 (6 bases). Germline V gene lookup returns CDR1 LGHNA and CDR2 YNFKEQ. This CDR3 has 15 amino acids. Trimming cost V 1 base and J 4 bases, with 13 bases left between them. The CDR3 is CASSQGGPGVYGYTF. DNA for the CDR3: TGTGCCAGCAGCCAAGGGGGGCCAGGCGTCTATGGCTACACCTTC.

V usage is TRBV11-2 and J usage is TRBJ1-2; the D gene is possibly TRBD1 (5 bases). V lost 0 bases to trimming and J lost 4 bases, with 15 bases between them. The CDR3 runs to 16 residues. Germline V CDR1 and CDR2: SGHAT, FQNNGV. CDR3 sequence reads: CASSLDQPGSGYGYTF. As DNA, the CDR3 is TGTGCCAGCAGCTTAGATCAGCCAGGGTCTGGCTATGGCTACACCTTC.

V usage is TRBV7-2 and J usage is TRBJ1-4; D remains unclear. Germline V gene lookup returns CDR1 SGHTA and CDR2 FQGNSA. This CDR3 spans 14 amino acids. V was cut by 3 bases and J by 3 bases, with 8 bases left in between. CDR3 DNA: TGTGCCAGCAGCTTCCCCGGTGCTAATGAAAAACTGTTTTTT. Translated: CASSFPGANEKLFF.

This chain joins TRBV2 and TRBJ1-2; D gene unclear. V lost 5 bases, J lost 0 bases, and 13 bases lay in between. CDR3 size: 15 residues. Germline V gene data show CDR1 as SNHLY and CDR2 as FYNNEI. This CDR3 is CASSWSGEANYGYTF. CDR3 in DNA: TGTGCCAGCAGTTGGTCAGGCGAGGCTAACTATGGCTACACCTTC.

V and J are TRBV9 and TRBJ2-5, with D possibly matching TRBD1 (6 bases). The CDR3 contains 11 residues. Germline CDR1 is SGDLS and CDR2 is YYNGEE. V lost 4 bases and J 7 bases, leaving 8 bases between the germline ends. The DNA for the CDR3 is TGTGCCAGCAGCCAAGGGGGGACCCAGTACTTC. It encodes CASSQGGTQYF.

The count of this clone is one. The rearrangement uses TRBV27 and TRBJ2-4; 11 nucleotides line up with TRBD1. J lost 9 bases, V lost 0 bases, and 13 bases had no gene match. Germline V CDR1 and CDR2: MNHEY, SMNVEV (reference sequence). The CDR3 has 18 amino acids. DNA of the CDR3: TGTGCCAGCAGTTTATCCGCCCCCGGACAGGGGGCCTGGCCCATTCAGTACTTC. It translates to CASSLSAPGQGAWPIQYF.

J is TRBJ2-7 and V is TRBV5-4; D ambiguous. The CDR3 length is 12 residues. The V gene's germline CDR1 is SGHNT and CDR2 YYREEE (reference sequence). V was shortened by 3 bases and J by 3 bases, with 7 bases between the two germline ends. The CDR3 nucleotides read TGTGCCAGCAGCTCCTATAACTACGAGCAGTACTTC. It codes for CASSSYNYEQYF.

J is TRBJ1-1 and V is TRBV28; weak D call: TRBD1 (5 bases). This CDR3 comprises 15 residues. The germline V gene encodes CDR1 MDHEN and CDR2 SYDVKM. The germline V and J ends were trimmed by 8 bases and 0 bases, with 16 bases remaining between them. The DNA of the CDR3 is TGTGCCAGCGATACGATGGGGGGTATGAACACTGAAGCTTTCTTT. It encodes CASDTMGGMNTEAFF.

The genes are TRBV7-9 and TRBJ1-1; unclear D gene. Trimming took off 1 base at V and 0 bases at J, with 9 bases between the two ends. The germline CDR1 and CDR2 sequences are SEHNR and FQNEAQ (reference sequence). CDR3 length: 15 residues. The DNA of the CDR3 is TGTGCCAGCAGCTTAGTTTTCAGCATGAACACTGAAGCTTTCTTT. Translating it yields CASSLVFSMNTEAFF.

The gene calls are TRBV5-1 and TRBJ2-5, with D unresolved. The J call may not be correct, given that the DNA end is closer to TRBJ2-7. Per the germline V gene, CDR1 is SGHRS and CDR2 is YFSETQ. The CDR3 extends over 13 amino acids. CDR3 nucleotide sequence: TGCGCCAGCAGCGGTGGACCGAGCAACGAGCAGTACTTC. Translated: CASSGGPSNEQYF.

This sequence joins TRBV27 and TRBJ1-3; D ambiguous. Germline assignment: CDR1 MNHEY and CDR2 SMNVEV (reference sequence). This CDR3 has 18 residues. With 5 bases removed from V and 0 bases from J, the gap between germline ends came to 20 bases. In DNA, the CDR3 is TGTGCCAGCAGTCCCCGGGGAAACATGGCCTTCTCTGGAAACACCATATATTTT. Translating it yields CASSPRGNMAFSGNTIYF.

V is TRBV6-1 and J is TRBJ2-5; the D is unclear. Per germline, CDR1 MNHNS and CDR2 SASEGT. The CDR3 totals 15 residues. V lost 0 bases and J 7 bases, leaving 15 bases between the germline ends. The CDR3 region has the DNA TGTGCCAGCAGTGAAGCAGTAAGTCTTTCGGGGACCCAGTACTTC. This encodes CASSEAVSLSGTQYF.